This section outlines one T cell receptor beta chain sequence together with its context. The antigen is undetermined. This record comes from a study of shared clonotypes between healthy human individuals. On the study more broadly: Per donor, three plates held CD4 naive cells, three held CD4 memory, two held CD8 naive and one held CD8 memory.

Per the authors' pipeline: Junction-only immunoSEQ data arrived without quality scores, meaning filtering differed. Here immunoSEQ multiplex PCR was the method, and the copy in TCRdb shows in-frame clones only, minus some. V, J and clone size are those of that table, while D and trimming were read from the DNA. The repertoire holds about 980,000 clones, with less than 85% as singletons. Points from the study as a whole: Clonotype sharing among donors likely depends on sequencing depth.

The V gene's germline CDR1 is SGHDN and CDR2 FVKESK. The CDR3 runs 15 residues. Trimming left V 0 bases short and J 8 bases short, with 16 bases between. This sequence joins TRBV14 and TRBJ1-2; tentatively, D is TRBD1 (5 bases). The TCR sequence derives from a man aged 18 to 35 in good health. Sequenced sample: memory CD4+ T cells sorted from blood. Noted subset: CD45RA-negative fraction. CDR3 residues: CASSQDPTGRRGYTF. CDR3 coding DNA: TGTGCCAGCAGCCAAGATCCTACAGGCCGAAGGGGCTACACCTTC.